This T cell receptor (beta chain) came from a study of CD8+ T cells in alopecia areata. As for the study in general: Those patients who were treated received oral tofacitinib, which was given at 5 to 10 mg twice daily for moderate-to-severe alopecia areata.

Germline lookup yields CDR1 LGHNT and CDR2 FRNRAP. The CDR3 is 13 residues long. V lost 8 bases, J lost 4 bases, and 13 bases lay in between. Whole-study results and caveats: Sharing of TCR sequences between patients (possibly for HLA-related reasons) was less clear than in mice. Normal scalp showed lower clonality than lesional scalp, especially alopecia totalis/universalis.

CD4+ and CD8+ T cells were sorted from PBMCs stained for CD3, CD4 and CD8. Once RNA had been extracted, it was reverse transcribed into cDNA to act as the sequencing template. TCRdb's copy holds only in-frame clones and misses some; the assay was immunoSEQ multiplex PCR. The sample shows under 75,000 clones, about 44% of them seen only once. This clone has more than one count but fewer than ten. Antigen specificity is unknown. The chain joins TRBV12-5 to TRBJ2-3; D perhaps matches TRBD2 (5 bases). The sequenced sample was CD8+ T cells sorted from blood, obtained at week 0. This TCR was sampled from a human donor with alopecia areata. The CDR3, as DNA: TGTGCTAGTTCAGTTTGGCGGGCAGATACGCAGTATTTT. Protein sequence: CASSVWRADTQYF. Combining the CDR3 with reference TRBV12-5 and TRBJ2-3 gives the whole variable domain DARVTQTPRHKVTEMGQEVTMRCQPILGHNTVFWYRQTMMQGLELLAYFRNRAPLDDSGMPKDRFSAEMPDATLATLKIQPSEPRDSAVYFCASSVWRADTQYFGPGTRLTVL.